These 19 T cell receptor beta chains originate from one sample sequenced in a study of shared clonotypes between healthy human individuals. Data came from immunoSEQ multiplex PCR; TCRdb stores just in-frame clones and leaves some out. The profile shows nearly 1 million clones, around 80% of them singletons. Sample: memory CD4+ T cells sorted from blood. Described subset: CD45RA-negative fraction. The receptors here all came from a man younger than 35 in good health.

The CDR3 region is CASSLTQANTGELFF. The CDR3 coding sequence is TGTGCCAGCAGCTTAACTCAGGCGAACACCGGGGAGCTGTTTTTT. V usage is TRBV11-2 and J usage is TRBJ2-2; D remains ambiguous. This CDR3 comprises 15 residues. The germline CDR1 and CDR2 sequences are SGHAT and FQNNGV. Trimming shortened V by 2 bases and J by 0 bases, and 7 bases separated the two germline ends.

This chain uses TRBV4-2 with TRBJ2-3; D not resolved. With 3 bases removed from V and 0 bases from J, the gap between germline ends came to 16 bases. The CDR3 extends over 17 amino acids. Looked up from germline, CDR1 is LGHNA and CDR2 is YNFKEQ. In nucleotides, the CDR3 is TGTGCCAGCAGCCAGTACTTGATGAAGGTTAGCACAGATACGCAGTATTTT. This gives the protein CASSQYLMKVSTDTQYF.

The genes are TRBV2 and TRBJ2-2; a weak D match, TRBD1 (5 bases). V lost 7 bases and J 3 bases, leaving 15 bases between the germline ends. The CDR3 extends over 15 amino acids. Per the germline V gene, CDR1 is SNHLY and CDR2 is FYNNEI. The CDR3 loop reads CASKSGIFDTGELFF. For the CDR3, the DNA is TGTGCCAGCAAATCAGGGATATTTGACACCGGGGAGCTGTTTTTT.

The CDR3 is CASSLAGTGSYEQYF. The CDR3 DNA follows: TGCGCCAGCAGCTTGGCTGGGACAGGCTCCTACGAGCAGTACTTC. The V and J genes are TRBV5-1 and TRBJ2-7; 8 bases fit TRBD1. The CDR3 spans 15 residues. Germline V CDR1 and CDR2: SGHRS, YFSETQ. Unmatched junction bases numbered 2, after V lost 0 bases and J lost 0 bases.

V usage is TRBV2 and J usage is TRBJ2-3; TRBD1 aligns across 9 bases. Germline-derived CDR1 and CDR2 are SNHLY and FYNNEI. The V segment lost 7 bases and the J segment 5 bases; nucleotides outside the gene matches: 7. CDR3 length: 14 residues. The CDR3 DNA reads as TGTGCCAGCACCCGGGACAGGGTAGGAGATACGCAGTATTTT. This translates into CASTRDRVGDTQYF. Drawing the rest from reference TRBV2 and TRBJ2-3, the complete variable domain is EPEVTQTPSHQVTQMGQEVILRCVPISNHLYFYWYRQILGQKVEFLVSFYNNEISEKSEIFDDQFSVERPDGSNFTLKIRSTKLEDSAMYFCASTRDRVGDTQYFGPGTRLTVL.

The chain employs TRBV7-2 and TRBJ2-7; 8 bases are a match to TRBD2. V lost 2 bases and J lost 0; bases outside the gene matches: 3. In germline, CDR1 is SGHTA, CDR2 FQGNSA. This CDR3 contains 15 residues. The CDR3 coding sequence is TGTGCCAGCAGCTTAATAGCGGGGCCCTCCTACGAGCAGTACTTC. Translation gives CASSLIAGPSYEQYF. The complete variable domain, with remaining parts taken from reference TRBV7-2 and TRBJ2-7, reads GAGVSQSPSNKVTEKGKDVELRCDPISGHTALYWYRQSLGQGLEFLIYFQGNSAPDKSGLPSDRFSAERTGGSVSTLTIQRTQQEDSAVYLCASSLIAGPSYEQYFGPGTRLTVT.

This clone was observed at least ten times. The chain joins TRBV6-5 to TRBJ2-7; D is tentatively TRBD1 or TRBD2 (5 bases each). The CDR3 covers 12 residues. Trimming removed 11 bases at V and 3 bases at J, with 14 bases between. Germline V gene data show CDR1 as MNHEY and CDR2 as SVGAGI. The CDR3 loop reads CASGAGNYEQYF. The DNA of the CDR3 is TGTGCCTCCGGGGCAGGGAACTACGAGCAGTACTTC.

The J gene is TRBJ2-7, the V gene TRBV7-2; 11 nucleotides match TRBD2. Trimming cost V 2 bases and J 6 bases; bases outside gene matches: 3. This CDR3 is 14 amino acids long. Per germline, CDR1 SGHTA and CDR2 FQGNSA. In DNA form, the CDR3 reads TGTGCCAGCAGCTTATCTAGCGGGAGGCCCGAGCAGTACTTC. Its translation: CASSLSSGRPEQYF.

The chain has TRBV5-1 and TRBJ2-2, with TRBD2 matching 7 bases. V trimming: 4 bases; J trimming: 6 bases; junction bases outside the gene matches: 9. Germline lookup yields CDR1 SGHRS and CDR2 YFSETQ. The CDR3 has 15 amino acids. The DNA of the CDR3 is TGCGCCAGCAGCCTCAACGCGGCGGGAGCCGGGGAGCTGTTTTTT. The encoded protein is CASSLNAAGAGELFF. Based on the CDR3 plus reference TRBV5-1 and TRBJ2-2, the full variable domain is KAGVTQTPRYLIKTRGQQVTLSCSPISGHRSVSWYQQTPGQGLQFLFEYFSETQRNKGNFPGRFSGRQFSNSRSEMNVSTLELGDSALYLCASSLNAAGAGELFFGEGSRLTVL.

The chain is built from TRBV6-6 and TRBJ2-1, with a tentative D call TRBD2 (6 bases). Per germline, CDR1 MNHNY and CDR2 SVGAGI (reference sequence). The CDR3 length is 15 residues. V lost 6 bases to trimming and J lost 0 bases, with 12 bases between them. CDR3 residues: CASRSAGNSYNEQFF. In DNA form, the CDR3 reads TGTGCCAGCAGATCGGCGGGAAACTCCTACAATGAGCAGTTCTTC.

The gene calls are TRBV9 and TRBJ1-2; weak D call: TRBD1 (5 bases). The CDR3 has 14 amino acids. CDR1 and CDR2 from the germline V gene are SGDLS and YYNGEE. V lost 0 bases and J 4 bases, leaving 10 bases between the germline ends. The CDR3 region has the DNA TGTGCCAGCAGCGTAGAGGGGAAACCCTATGGCTACACCTTC. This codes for CASSVEGKPYGYTF.

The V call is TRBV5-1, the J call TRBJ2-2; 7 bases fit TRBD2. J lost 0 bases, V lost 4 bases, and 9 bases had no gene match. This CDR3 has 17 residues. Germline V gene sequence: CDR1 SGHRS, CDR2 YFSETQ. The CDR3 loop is CASSKGLWGANTGELFF. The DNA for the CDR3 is TGCGCCAGCAGCAAGGGACTATGGGGCGCGAACACCGGGGAGCTGTTTTTT.

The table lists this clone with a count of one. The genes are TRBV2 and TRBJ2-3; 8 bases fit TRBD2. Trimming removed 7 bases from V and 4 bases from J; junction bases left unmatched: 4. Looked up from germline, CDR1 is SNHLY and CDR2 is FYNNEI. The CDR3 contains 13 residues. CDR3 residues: CASTREGADTQYF. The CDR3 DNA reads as TGTGCCAGCACTCGGGAGGGAGCAGATACGCAGTATTTT.

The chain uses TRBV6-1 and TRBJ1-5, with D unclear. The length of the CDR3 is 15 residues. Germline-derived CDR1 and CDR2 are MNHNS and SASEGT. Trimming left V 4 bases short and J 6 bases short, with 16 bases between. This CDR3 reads CASSVFGRQVQPQHF. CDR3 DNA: TGTGCCAGCAGTGTTTTTGGAAGGCAGGTTCAGCCCCAGCATTTT.

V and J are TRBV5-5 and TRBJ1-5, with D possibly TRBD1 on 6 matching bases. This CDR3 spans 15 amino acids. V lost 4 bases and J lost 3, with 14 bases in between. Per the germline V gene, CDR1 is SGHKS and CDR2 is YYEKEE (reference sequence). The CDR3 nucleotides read TGTGCCAGCAGCCCCGGACAGACCGACAATCAGCCCCAGCATTTT. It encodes CASSPGQTDNQPQHF.

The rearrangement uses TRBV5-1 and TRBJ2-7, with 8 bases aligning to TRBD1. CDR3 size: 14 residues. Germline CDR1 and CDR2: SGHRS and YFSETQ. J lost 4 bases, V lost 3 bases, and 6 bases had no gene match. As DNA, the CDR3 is TGCGCCAGCAGCTCGGCAGGGGGCCAATACGAGCAGTACTTC. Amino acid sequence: CASSSAGGQYEQYF.

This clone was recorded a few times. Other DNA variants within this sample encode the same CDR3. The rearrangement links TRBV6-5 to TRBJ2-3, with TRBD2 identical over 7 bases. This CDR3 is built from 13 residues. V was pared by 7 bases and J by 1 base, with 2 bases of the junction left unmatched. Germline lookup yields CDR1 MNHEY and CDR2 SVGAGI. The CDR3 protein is CASTTSGTDTQYF. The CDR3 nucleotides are TGTGCCAGCACTACTAGCGGCACAGATACGCAGTATTTT.

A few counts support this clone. The DNA of the CDR3 is TGTGCCAGCAGCTTAGGCGCGGGGATCTACGAGCAGTACTTC. This encodes CASSLGAGIYEQYF. The rearrangement uses TRBV11-2 and TRBJ2-7; D perhaps matches TRBD2 (6 bases). The germline gives CDR1 SGHAT, CDR2 FQNNGV. This CDR3 is 14 amino acids long. Trimming shortened V by 1 base and J by 3 bases, and 10 bases separated the two germline ends.

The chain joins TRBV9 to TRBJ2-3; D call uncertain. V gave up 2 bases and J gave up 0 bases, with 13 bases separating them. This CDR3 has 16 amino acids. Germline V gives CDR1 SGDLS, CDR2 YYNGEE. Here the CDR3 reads CASSVGGGFSTDTQYF. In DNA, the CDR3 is TGTGCCAGCAGCGTGGGTGGCGGATTTAGCACAGATACGCAGTATTTT.